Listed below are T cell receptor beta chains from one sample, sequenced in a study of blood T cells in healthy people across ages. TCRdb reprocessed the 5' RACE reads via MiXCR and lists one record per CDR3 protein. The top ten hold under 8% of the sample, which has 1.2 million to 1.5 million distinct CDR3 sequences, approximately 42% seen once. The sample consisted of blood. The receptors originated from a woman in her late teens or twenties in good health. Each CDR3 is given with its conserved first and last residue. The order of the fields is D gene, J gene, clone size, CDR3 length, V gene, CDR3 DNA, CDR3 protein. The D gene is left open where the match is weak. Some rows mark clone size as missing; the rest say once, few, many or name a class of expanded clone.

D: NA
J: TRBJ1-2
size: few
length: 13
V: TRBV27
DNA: TGTGCCAGCAGTTTTACGGGAGAAGGTGGCTACACCTTC
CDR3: CASSFTGEGGYTF

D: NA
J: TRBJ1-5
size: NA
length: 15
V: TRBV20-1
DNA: TGCAGTGCTAGAGGTCCTAACGGTAGCAATCAGCCCCAGCATTTT
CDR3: CSARGPNGSNQPQHF

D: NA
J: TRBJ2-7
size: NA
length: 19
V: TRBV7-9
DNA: TGTGCCAGCAGCTTCGGTAGGCGACAGCCGAAAAGCGATTCCTACGAGCAGTACTTC
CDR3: CASSFGRRQPKSDSYEQYF

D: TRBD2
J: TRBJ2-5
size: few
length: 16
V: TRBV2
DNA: TGTGCCAGCAGTCCTTTTTCCGGGACTAGGGAAGAGACCCAGTACTTC
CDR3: CASSPFSGTREETQYF

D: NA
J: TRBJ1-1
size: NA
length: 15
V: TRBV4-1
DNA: TGCGCCAGCAGCCAAGATGAGGGAGGGGCGGCTGAAGCTTTCTTT
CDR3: CASSQDEGGAAEAFF

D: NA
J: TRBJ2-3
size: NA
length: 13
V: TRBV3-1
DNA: TGTGCCAGCAACGGAGGCGACACAGATACGCAGTATTTT
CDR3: CASNGGDTDTQYF

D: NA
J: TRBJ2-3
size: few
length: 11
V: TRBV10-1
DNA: TGCGCCAGCAGTGAGAGGGGCCCGCAGTATTTT
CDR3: CASSERGPQYF

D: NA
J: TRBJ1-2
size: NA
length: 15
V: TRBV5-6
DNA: TGTGCCAGCAGCCCGGACAGACTATCTAACTATGGCTACACCTTC
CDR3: CASSPDRLSNYGYTF

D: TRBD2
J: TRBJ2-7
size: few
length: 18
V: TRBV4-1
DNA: TGCGCCAGCAGCCCCCCTAGCGGGACCTACTACAGCTCCTACGAGCAGTACTTC
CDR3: CASSPPSGTYYSSYEQYF

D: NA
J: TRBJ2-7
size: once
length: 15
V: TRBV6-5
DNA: TGTGCCAGCAGTTACGCAGGGACGGGGGGCAACGAGCAGTACTTC
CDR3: CASSYAGTGGNEQYF

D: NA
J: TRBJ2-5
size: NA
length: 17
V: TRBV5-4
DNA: TGTGCCAGCAGCTCTCTAGCAGGGGGGACCGGGGAAGAGACCCAGTACTTC
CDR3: CASSSLAGGTGEETQYF

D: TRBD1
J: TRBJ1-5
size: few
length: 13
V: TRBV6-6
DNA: TGTGCCAGCAGGGGACAGGGCTTCCAGCCCCAGCATTTT
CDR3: CASRGQGFQPQHF

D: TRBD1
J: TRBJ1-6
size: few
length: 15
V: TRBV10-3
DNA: TGTGCCATCAGACCTTCGACAGGGGTGGGTTCACCCCTCCACTTT
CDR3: CAIRPSTGVGSPLHF

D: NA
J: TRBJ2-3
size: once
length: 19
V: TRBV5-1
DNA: TGCGCCAGCAGCTTAAGTCGGGGCCCCCGCAGAGGTAGCACAGATACGCAGTATTTT
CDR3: CASSLSRGPRRGSTDTQYF

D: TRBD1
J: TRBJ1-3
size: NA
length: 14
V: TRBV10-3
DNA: TGTGCCACGTCGGACAGGGCAGCTGGAAACACCATATATTTT
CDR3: CATSDRAAGNTIYF

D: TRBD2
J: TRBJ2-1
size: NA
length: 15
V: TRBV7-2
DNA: TGTGCCAGCCCTAGCGGGCTAGCGTCGCTCAATGAGCAGTTCTTC
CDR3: CASPSGLASLNEQFF